A single sample gave rise to the 15 T cell receptor beta chains below, sequenced in a study of blood T cell repertoires in COVID-19. TCRdb's copy holds only in-frame clones and misses some; the assay was immunoSEQ multiplex PCR. The sample lists a few hundred thousand clones; roughly nine tenths were seen once. Sequencing was done on a sample of PBMCs or T cells enriched from blood (not recorded which). The origin of the receptors is a man aged 30-40 years who had recovered from COVID-19.

This chain uses TRBV10-2 with TRBJ1-1; D unclear. Trimming removed 6 bases at V and 6 bases at J, with 11 bases between. The CDR3 has 12 residues. The germline V gene encodes CDR1 WSHSY and CDR2 SAAADI. The CDR3 DNA is TGCGCCAGCAGCCGGGAACTCCCTGAAGCTTTCTTT. Amino acid sequence: CASSRELPEAFF.

The V and J genes are TRBV7-2 and TRBJ2-7, with 10 positions matching TRBD1. Trimming at V came to 5 bases and at J to 5 bases, leaving 9 bases not matched to a gene. Germline assignment: CDR1 SGHTA and CDR2 FQGNSA. The CDR3 consists of 15 residues. Here the CDR3 reads CASSPTGQGFDEQYF. In DNA, the CDR3 is TGTGCCAGCAGCCCGACGGGACAGGGGTTCGACGAGCAGTACTTC.

The V call is TRBV7-8, the J call TRBJ2-2, with 11 bases lining up with TRBD2. This CDR3 contains 16 residues. V trimming: 4 bases; J trimming: 2 bases; junction bases outside the gene matches: 3. CDR1 and CDR2 (germline): SGHVS, FQNEAQ. The CDR3 sequence is CASSSGLAGNTGELFF. Here the CDR3 DNA reads TGTGCCAGCAGCTCCGGACTAGCGGGTAACACCGGGGAGCTGTTTTTT.

The chain combines TRBV19 with TRBJ1-2; TRBD1 aligns across 8 bases. CDR1 and CDR2 (germline): LNHDA, SQIVND (reference sequence). The CDR3 loop spans 14 amino acids. Trimming at V came to 7 bases and at J to 7 bases, leaving 11 bases not matched to a gene. The CDR3 here is CASKDRQGAGGYTF. The CDR3, as DNA: TGTGCCAGTAAGGATCGCCAGGGGGCGGGTGGCTACACCTTC.

The rearrangement joins TRBV19 to TRBJ2-3; 7 nucleotides line up with TRBD2. The CDR3 length is 16 residues. Germline V gene sequence: CDR1 LNHDA, CDR2 SQIVND (reference sequence). J gave up 4 bases and V 5 bases, and 12 bases lay outside the gene matches. The CDR3 DNA is TGTGCCAGTAGTCTCCTTATTGGGGGGGGTGCAGATACGCAGTATTTT. Translating gives CASSLLIGGGADTQYF. The variable domain in full, completed from reference TRBV19 and TRBJ2-3, reads DGGITQSPKYLFRKEGQNVTLSCEQNLNHDAMYWYRQDPGQGLRLIYYSQIVNDFQKGDIAEGYSVSREKKESFPLTVTSAQKNPTAFYLCASSLLIGGGADTQYFGPGTRLTVL.

As to this clone: Other DNA sequences in the sample encode the same CDR3. This CDR3 is CASSPGSGTDTQYF. CDR3 in DNA: TGTGCCAGCTCACCAGGGAGCGGCACAGATACGCAGTATTTT. The chain is built from TRBV18 and TRBJ2-3; D is possibly TRBD2 (5 bases). CDR1 is KGHSH and CDR2 is LQKENI in the germline V gene. The CDR3 covers 14 residues. Between the trimmed V and J ends, which lost 2 bases and 1 base, there was a span of 7 bases.

This rearrangement joins TRBV19 to TRBJ1-5, with a tentative D call TRBD1 (6 bases). CDR1 is LNHDA and CDR2 is SQIVND in the germline V gene (reference sequence). V was pared by 6 bases and J by 0 bases, with 24 bases between. The CDR3 contains 19 residues. The CDR3 DNA reads TGTGCCAGTAGCCGTGGGGGCGATTGGACCTGGGTTAGCAATCAGCCCCAGCATTTT. Translated: CASSRGGDWTWVSNQPQHF.

The chain couples TRBV29-1 to TRBJ2-5; 7 bases align to TRBD2. The CDR3 has 12 residues. V trimming: 7 bases; J trimming: 4 bases; junction bases outside the gene matches: 6. Germline CDR1 SQVTM, CDR2 ANQGSEA. The CDR3 bases are TGCAGCGCAAGGACTAGTGTAGAGACCCAGTACTTC. Protein product: CSARTSVETQYF.

V is TRBV2 and J is TRBJ2-1; 10 nucleotides line up with TRBD2. The length of the CDR3 is 13 residues. Germline lookup yields CDR1 SNHLY and CDR2 FYNNEI. V lost 10 bases to trimming and J lost 8 bases; unmatched junction nucleotides: 8. CDR3 sequence: CAKRTSGVDEQFF. DNA for the CDR3: TGTGCCAAAAGGACTAGCGGCGTCGATGAGCAGTTCTTC.

With respect to this clone: Other DNA sequences in this specimen translate into the identical CDR3. This chain's CDR3 is CASSVGQGTEAFF. DNA of the CDR3: TGTGCCAGCAGCGTAGGGCAGGGAACTGAAGCTTTCTTT. The chain uses TRBV9 and TRBJ1-1; perhaps TRBD1 as D (5 bases). The CDR3 sequence is 13 residues long. CDR1 and CDR2 (germline): SGDLS, YYNGEE. V was cut by 0 bases and J by 5 bases, with 8 bases left in between. Drawing the rest from reference TRBV9 and TRBJ1-1, the complete variable domain is DSGVTQTPKHLITATGQRVTLRCSPRSGDLSVYWYQQSLDQGLQFLIQYYNGEERAKGNILERFSAQQFPDLHSELNLSSLELGDSALYFCASSVGQGTEAFFGQGTRLTVV.

V gene TRBV27 combines with J gene TRBJ2-6; tentatively, D is TRBD1 (6 bases). The ends were cut back, 6 bases at V and 1 base at J, with 10 bases in the middle. From germline, CDR1 is MNHEY and CDR2 SMNVEV (reference sequence). The CDR3 runs to 15 residues. The CDR3 DNA reads TGTGCCAGCAGAGAGACAGGATCTGGGGCCAACGTCCTGACTTTC. This sequence encodes CASRETGSGANVLTF.

The V gene is TRBV9, the J gene TRBJ2-7, with 7 bases fitting TRBD2. The ends lost 0 bases at V and 6 bases at J; junction bases unmatched: 3. The CDR3 is 13 amino acids. CDR1 is SGDLS and CDR2 is YYNGEE in the germline V gene. CDR3 loop: CASSVAGGLEQYF. CDR3 nucleotide sequence: TGTGCCAGCAGCGTAGCGGGAGGACTCGAGCAGTACTTC.

CDR3: CASSLLSSAAGDETQYF. The CDR3 DNA reads as TGCGCCAGCAGCCTCCTTAGTTCCGCAGCGGGAGACGAGACCCAGTACTTC. This chain links TRBV4-1 with TRBJ2-5; 8 bases agree with TRBD2. Germline V CDR1 and CDR2: MGHRA, YSYEKL. This CDR3 is 17 amino acids long. The V segment lost 4 bases and the J segment 5 bases; nucleotides outside the gene matches: 15.

The V and J genes are TRBV6-5 and TRBJ2-7; D is perhaps TRBD1 (6 bases). The germline gives CDR1 MNHEY, CDR2 SVGAGI. Trimming pared 7 bases from V and 6 bases from J, leaving 13 bases between. This CDR3 region has 12 residues. CDR3 in amino acids: CASNLDRSEQYF. CDR3 nucleotide sequence: TGTGCCAGCAACCTCGACAGGTCCGAGCAGTACTTC.

V gene TRBV19 combines with J gene TRBJ1-5, with D maybe TRBD1 (6 bases). The germline V gene encodes CDR1 LNHDA and CDR2 SQIVND (reference sequence). The germline V and J ends were trimmed by 2 bases and 3 bases, with 11 bases remaining between them. The CDR3 sequence is 15 residues long. This chain's CDR3 is CASSITRDNNQPQHF. The CDR3 nucleotides are TGTGCCAGTAGTATAACCCGGGACAACAATCAGCCCCAGCATTTT. Full variable domain (rest looked up from reference TRBV19 and TRBJ1-5): DGGITQSPKYLFRKEGQNVTLSCEQNLNHDAMYWYRQDPGQGLRLIYYSQIVNDFQKGDIAEGYSVSREKKESFPLTVTSAQKNPTAFYLCASSITRDNNQPQHFGDGTRLSIL.